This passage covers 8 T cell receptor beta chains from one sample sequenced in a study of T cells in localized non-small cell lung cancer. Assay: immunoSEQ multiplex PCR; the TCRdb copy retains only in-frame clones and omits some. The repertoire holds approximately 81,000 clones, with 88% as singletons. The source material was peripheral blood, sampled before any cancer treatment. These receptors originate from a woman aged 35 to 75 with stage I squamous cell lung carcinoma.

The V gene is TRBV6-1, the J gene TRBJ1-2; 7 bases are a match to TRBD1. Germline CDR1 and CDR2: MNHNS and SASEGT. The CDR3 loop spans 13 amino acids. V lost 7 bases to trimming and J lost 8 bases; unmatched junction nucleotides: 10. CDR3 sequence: CASIIGGAEGYTF. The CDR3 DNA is TGTGCCAGCATTATAGGGGGCGCGGAAGGCTACACCTTC.

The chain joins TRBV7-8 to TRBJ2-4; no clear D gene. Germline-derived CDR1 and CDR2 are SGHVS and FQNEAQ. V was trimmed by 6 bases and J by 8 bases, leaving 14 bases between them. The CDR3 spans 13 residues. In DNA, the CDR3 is TGTGCCAGCAGTTCCGACACCAGAGACATTCAGTACTTC. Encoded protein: CASSSDTRDIQYF.

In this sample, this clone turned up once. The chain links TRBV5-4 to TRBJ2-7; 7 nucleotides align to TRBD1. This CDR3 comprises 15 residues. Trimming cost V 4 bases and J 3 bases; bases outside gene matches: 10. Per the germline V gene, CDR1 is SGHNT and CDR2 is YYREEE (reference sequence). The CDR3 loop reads CASSQGVGVVYEQYF. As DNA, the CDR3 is TGTGCCAGCAGCCAGGGGGTGGGAGTGGTCTACGAGCAGTACTTC.

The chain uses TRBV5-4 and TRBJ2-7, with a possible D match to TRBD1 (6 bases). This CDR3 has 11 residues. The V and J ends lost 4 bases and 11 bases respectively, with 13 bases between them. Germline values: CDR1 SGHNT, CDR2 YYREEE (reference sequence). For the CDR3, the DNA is TGTGCCAGCAGCATACAGGGCTTTGAGTACTTC. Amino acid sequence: CASSIQGFEYF. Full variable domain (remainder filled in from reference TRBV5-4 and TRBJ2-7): ETGVTQSPTHLIKTRGQQVTLRCSSQSGHNTVSWYQQALGQGPQFIFQYYREEENGRGNFPPRFSGLQFPNYSSELNVNALELDDSALYLCASSIQGFEYFGPGTRLTVT.

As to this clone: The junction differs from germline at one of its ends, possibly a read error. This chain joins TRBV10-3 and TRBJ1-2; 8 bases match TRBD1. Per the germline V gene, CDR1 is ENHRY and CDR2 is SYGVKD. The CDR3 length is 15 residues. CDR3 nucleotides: TGTGCCAGCAGTTATTCGGCAGGGGGCGACTATGGCTACACCTTC. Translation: CASSYSAGGDYGYTF.

As DNA, the CDR3 is TGTGCCAGCAGCTTAGTTGGGACTAGCGGGGGGGCGGCTGAGCAGTTCTTC. Translated: CASSLVGTSGGAAEQFF. The rearrangement uses TRBV7-8 and TRBJ2-1, with 16 bases lining up with TRBD2. The CDR3 is 17 amino acids. Germline CDR1 is SGHVS and CDR2 is FQNEAQ. J was trimmed by 9 bases and V by 1 base; bases with no gene match: 6.

The CDR3 loop is CASSLGPSSSYNEQFF. The CDR3 bases are TGTGCCAGCAGCCTGGGGCCTTCGAGCTCCTACAATGAGCAGTTCTTC. V usage is TRBV5-4 and J usage is TRBJ2-1; possibly TRBD1 for D (5 bases). V dropped 4 bases and J dropped 0 bases, with 14 bases sitting between them. This CDR3 contains 16 residues. The germline V gene has CDR1 SGHNT and CDR2 YYREEE (reference sequence).

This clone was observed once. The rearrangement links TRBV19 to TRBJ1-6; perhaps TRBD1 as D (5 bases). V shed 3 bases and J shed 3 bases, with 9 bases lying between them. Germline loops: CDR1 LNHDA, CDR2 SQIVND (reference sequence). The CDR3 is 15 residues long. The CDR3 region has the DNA TGTGCCAGTAGTATGGGGGGGTACTATAATTCACCCCTCCACTTT. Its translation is CASSMGGYYNSPLHF.